These T cell receptor beta chains were read from a single sample in a study of T cell changes during pregnancy in multiple sclerosis. Assay: immunoSEQ multiplex PCR; the TCRdb copy retains only in-frame clones and omits some. The sample includes tens of thousands of clones, 94% of them seen just once. This specimen was CD4+ T cells from peripheral blood mononuclear cells, taken after pregnancy. The receptor source for this set is a female donor with multiple sclerosis, enrolled in a pregnancy study. CDR3s include the opening cysteine and the closing phenylalanine or tryptophan. D genes are given only for firm matches. Not all rows give a size; the values are once, few, many and, for expanded clones, a class.

TRBJ2-1	NA	TRBV11-2	NA	TGTGCCAGCCCCCGGGACGGAGGGGAGCAGTTCTTC	CASPRDGGEQFF
TRBJ1-6	NA	TRBV14	once	TGTGCCAGCAGCCAAGATCTAATTCCCGCGTCGCCCCTCCACTTT	CASSQDLIPASPLHF
TRBJ2-5	NA	TRBV13	once	TGTGCCAGCAGCTTTACACTAGCAGAGACCCAGTACTTC	CASSFTLAETQYF
TRBJ1-4	NA	TRBV6-5	NA	TGTGCCAGCAGTTACTCGAGTGCAGGCAATGAAAAACTGTTTTTT	CASSYSSAGNEKLFF
TRBJ1-5	TRBD1	TRBV27	NA	TGTGCCAGCAGTCTAGGACAGGCCGATGTGGAGCCCCAGCATTTT	CASSLGQADVEPQHF
TRBJ2-7	TRBD1	TRBV6-6	few	TGTGCCAGCAGCCAGGGACAGGGAAGCTACGAGCAGTACTTC	CASSQGQGSYEQYF
TRBJ1-2	NA	TRBV7-8	NA	TGTGCCAGCAGCTTCAGAGGGGGAGGGTATGGCTACACCTTC	CASSFRGGGYGYTF
TRBJ2-5	NA	TRBV19	NA	TGTGCCAGTAGTATTGGGCAGGGGCCCACAGAGACCCAGTACTTC	CASSIGQGPTETQYF
TRBJ1-2	TRBD1	TRBV19	NA	TGTGCCAGTCAAGAACAGGGGTCCTATGGCTACACCTTC	CASQEQGSYGYTF
TRBJ1-1	TRBD1	TRBV14	NA	TGTGCCAGCAGCCAAAGGACAGGGTTGAACACTGAAGCTTTCTTT	CASSQRTGLNTEAFF
TRBJ1-5	NA	TRBV6-6	NA	TGTGCCAGCAGTTACTCACAGGGTGATCATCAGCCCCAGCATTTT	CASSYSQGDHQPQHF
TRBJ1-2	TRBD1	TRBV10-3	NA	TGTGCCATCAGTGAGTCAAGGCCTACAGGGGGTGACTATGGCTACACCTTC	CAISESRPTGGDYGYTF
TRBJ2-6	NA	TRBV11-1	NA	TGTGCCAGCAGCTTAGGCGCTAACTCTGGGGCCAACGTCCTGACTTTC	CASSLGANSGANVLTF
TRBJ2-2	NA	TRBV30	NA	TGTGCCTGGGGCAGGGATGCCGGGGAGCTGTTTTTT	CAWGRDAGELFF
TRBJ2-5	TRBD1	TRBV7-8	NA	TGTGCCAGCAGCTTAGACAGGGGGCTCGGAGAGACCCAGTACTTC	CASSLDRGLGETQYF
TRBJ1-6	NA	TRBV29-1	few	TGCAGCGTTAGTAGGGGCTATAATTCACCCCTCCACTTT	CSVSRGYNSPLHF
TRBJ1-1	NA	TRBV14	once	TGTGCCAGCAGCCCCCGGCATCCCCCTAGGGGCACTGAAGCTTTCTTT	CASSPRHPPRGTEAFF
TRBJ2-5	TRBD2	TRBV11-2	once	TGTGCCAGCGGGCAGCGGGGGTGGGAGACCCAGTACTTC	CASGQRGWETQYF
TRBJ2-7	TRBD2	TRBV12-5	once	TGTGCTAGTGGTTTGCCAAGACTAGCGGGGGGGAGCTCCTACGAGCAGTACTTC	CASGLPRLAGGSSYEQYF
TRBJ2-1	TRBD2	TRBV5-4	NA	TGTGCCAGCAGCTTCGGACTAGCGGGGGGGTTGAATGAGCAGTTCTTC	CASSFGLAGGLNEQFF
TRBJ2-3	TRBD2	TRBV11-2	NA	TGTGCCAGCAGCGGAATAGCGGGGGGGAGAACAGATACGCAGTATTTT	CASSGIAGGRTDTQYF
TRBJ1-5	NA	TRBV4-1	NA	TGCGCCAGCAGCCAAGATCAGGGGCGCGCGACAGGTTTGGCCCAGCATTTT	CASSQDQGRATGLAQHF
TRBJ1-1	NA	TRBV18	NA	TGTGCCAGCTCACCAAGGGGGTGGGGGAACACTGAAGCTTTCTTT	CASSPRGWGNTEAFF
TRBJ1-5	TRBD1	TRBV7-2	once	TGTGCCAGCAGCCCGTCTACAGGGGGCAATGTTCAGCCCCAGCATTTT	CASSPSTGGNVQPQHF
TRBJ2-7	NA	TRBV6-1	once	TGTGCCAGCTTCCTTGCGGGGGCCCGATACGAGCAGTACTTC	CASFLAGARYEQYF
TRBJ2-7	TRBD2	TRBV6-5	NA	TGTGCCAGCAGCTCCCCCTCCGGGGGGGCCCGCGAGCAGTACTTC	CASSSPSGGAREQYF
TRBJ2-5	NA	TRBV5-1	once	TGCGCCAGCAGCAAGGGAGGAGGGTCGTCCGGGGGGCTAGAGACCCAGTACTTC	CASSKGGGSSGGLETQYF
TRBJ1-3	NA	TRBV9	NA	TGTGCCAGCAGCGGAAACAGGGTAGTAGGTGGAAACACCATATATTTT	CASSGNRVVGGNTIYF
TRBJ1-4	NA	TRBV6-5	NA	TGTGCCAGCAGCCCATCCAGGTGGAATGAAAAACTGTTTTTT	CASSPSRWNEKLFF